A selection of T cell receptor beta chains follows, all from one sample in a study of T cells in Graves' hyperthyroidism and ophthalmopathy. Each CDR3 protein gets one entry after TCRdb re-called the multiplex PCR reads with MiXCR. The sample has 400,000 to 500,000 distinct CDR3 sequences, roughly 15% seen once; the top ten hold about 13%. The sequencing input was blood. The receptors derive from a man between 18 and 29 years old with Graves' ophthalmopathy. The CDR3 runs from the conserved cysteine through the conserved F or W. A D gene is named only where the DNA matches it firmly.

CDR3 length: 15
J gene: TRBJ2-2
V gene: TRBV6-1
D gene: TRBD1
CDR3 protein: CASMRGTDNTGELFF

CDR3 length: 16
J gene: TRBJ2-7
V gene: TRBV28
D gene: TRBD2
CDR3 protein: CASSPEVAGGPDEQYF

CDR3 length: 14
J gene: TRBJ1-2
V gene: TRBV5-4
D gene: NA
CDR3 protein: CASSLLLGQGGYTF

CDR3 length: 15
J gene: TRBJ1-6
V gene: TRBV5-5
D gene: TRBD1
CDR3 protein: CASSFRDREYSPLHF

CDR3 length: 14
J gene: TRBJ1-5
V gene: TRBV20-1
D gene: NA
CDR3 protein: CSATLGGSNQPQHF

CDR3 length: 13
J gene: TRBJ1-1
V gene: TRBV7-2
D gene: NA
CDR3 protein: CASSLTDWTEAFF

CDR3 length: 15
J gene: TRBJ2-7
V gene: TRBV7-9
D gene: NA
CDR3 protein: CASSFFSGDSYEQYF

CDR3 length: 10
J gene: TRBJ1-2
V gene: TRBV28
D gene: NA
CDR3 protein: CASRRIGYTF

CDR3 length: 16
J gene: TRBJ1-5
V gene: TRBV5-1
D gene: NA
CDR3 protein: CASSRGAGPYNQPQHF

CDR3 length: 17
J gene: TRBJ2-5
V gene: TRBV12-3/TRBV12-4
D gene: TRBD2
CDR3 protein: CASTKGRAGGLIETQYF

CDR3 length: 13
J gene: TRBJ1-1
V gene: TRBV13
D gene: NA
CDR3 protein: CASSLGPTAEAFF

CDR3 length: 16
J gene: TRBJ1-5
V gene: TRBV10-2
D gene: NA
CDR3 protein: CATRGGGSYSNQPQHF

CDR3 length: 15
J gene: TRBJ2-5
V gene: TRBV11-2
D gene: TRBD1
CDR3 protein: CASSLIQGAQETQYF

CDR3 length: 15
J gene: TRBJ2-7
V gene: TRBV5-4
D gene: NA
CDR3 protein: CASSFLGAGYYEQYF

CDR3 length: 12
J gene: TRBJ2-1
V gene: TRBV6-1
D gene: NA
CDR3 protein: CATSSFYNEQFF

CDR3 length: 14
J gene: TRBJ2-2
V gene: TRBV4-1
D gene: NA
CDR3 protein: CASSQVGGTGELFF

CDR3 length: 11
J gene: TRBJ2-5
V gene: TRBV7-6
D gene: NA
CDR3 protein: CASSSVVTQYF

CDR3 length: 16
J gene: TRBJ1-1
V gene: TRBV12-3/TRBV12-4
D gene: NA
CDR3 protein: CAIRAGTRAWNTEAFF

CDR3 length: 15
J gene: TRBJ2-7
V gene: TRBV10-2
D gene: TRBD2
CDR3 protein: CASSEYERGDYEQYF

CDR3 length: 15
J gene: TRBJ1-2
V gene: TRBV4-1
D gene: NA
CDR3 protein: CASSQGGWGDYGYTF

CDR3 length: 13
J gene: TRBJ2-7
V gene: TRBV20-1
D gene: NA
CDR3 protein: CSAREGSGYEQYF

CDR3 length: 16
J gene: TRBJ2-1
V gene: TRBV29-1
D gene: TRBD1
CDR3 protein: CSVEPYRDRTYNEQFF

CDR3 length: 14
J gene: TRBJ1-2
V gene: TRBV27
D gene: TRBD1
CDR3 protein: CASSRTGVSYGYTF

CDR3 length: 11
J gene: TRBJ2-1
V gene: TRBV5-1
D gene: TRBD1
CDR3 protein: CASTTGNEQFF

CDR3 length: 15
J gene: TRBJ2-1
V gene: TRBV10-3
D gene: TRBD2
CDR3 protein: CAIHPTSGGAGEQFF

CDR3 length: 14
J gene: TRBJ2-3
V gene: TRBV24-1
D gene: TRBD2
CDR3 protein: CATSDSSGGNTQYF

CDR3 length: 16
J gene: TRBJ1-4
V gene: TRBV10-3
D gene: TRBD1
CDR3 protein: CAISAAADRAGGKLFF